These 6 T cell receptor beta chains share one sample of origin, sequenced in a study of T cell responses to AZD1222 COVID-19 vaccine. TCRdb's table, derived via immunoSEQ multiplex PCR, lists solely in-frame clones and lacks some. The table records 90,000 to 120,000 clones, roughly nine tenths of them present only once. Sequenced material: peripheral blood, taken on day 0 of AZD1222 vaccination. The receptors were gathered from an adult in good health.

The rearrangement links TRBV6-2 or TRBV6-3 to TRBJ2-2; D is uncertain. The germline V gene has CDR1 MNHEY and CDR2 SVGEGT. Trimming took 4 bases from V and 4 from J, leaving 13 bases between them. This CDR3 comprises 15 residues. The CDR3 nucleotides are TGTGCCAGCAGTTCGCCAGGTCGGGCCACCGGGGAGCTGTTTTTT. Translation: CASSSPGRATGELFF.

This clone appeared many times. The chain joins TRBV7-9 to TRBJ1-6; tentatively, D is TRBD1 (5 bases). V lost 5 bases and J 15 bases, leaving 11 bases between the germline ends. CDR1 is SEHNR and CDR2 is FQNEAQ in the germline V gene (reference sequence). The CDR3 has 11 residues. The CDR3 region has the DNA TGTGCCAGCAGCCCCGGGACGGTCCTCCACTTT. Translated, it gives CASSPGTVLHF. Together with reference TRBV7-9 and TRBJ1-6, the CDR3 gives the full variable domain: DTGVSQNPRHKITKRGQNVTFRCDPISEHNRLYWYRQTLGQGPEFLTYFQNEAQLEKSRLLSDRFSAERPKGSFSTLEIQRTEQGDSAMYLCASSPGTVLHFGNGTRLTVT.

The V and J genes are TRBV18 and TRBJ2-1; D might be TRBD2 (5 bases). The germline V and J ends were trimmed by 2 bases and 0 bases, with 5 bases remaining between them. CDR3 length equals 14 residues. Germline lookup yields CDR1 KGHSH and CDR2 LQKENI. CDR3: CASSPTSSYNEQFF. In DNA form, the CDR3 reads TGTGCCAGCTCACCAACTAGCTCCTACAATGAGCAGTTCTTC.

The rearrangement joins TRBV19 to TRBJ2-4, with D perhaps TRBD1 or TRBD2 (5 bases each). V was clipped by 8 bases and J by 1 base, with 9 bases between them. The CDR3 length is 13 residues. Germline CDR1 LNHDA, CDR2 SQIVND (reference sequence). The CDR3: CASLEGAKNIQYF. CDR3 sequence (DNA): TGTGCCAGTCTCGAGGGGGCCAAAAACATTCAGTACTTC.

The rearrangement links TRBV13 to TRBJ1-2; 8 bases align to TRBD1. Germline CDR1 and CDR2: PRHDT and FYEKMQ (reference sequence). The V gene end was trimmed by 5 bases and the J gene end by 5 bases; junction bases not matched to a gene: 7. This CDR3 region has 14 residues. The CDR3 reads CASSTGTGGYGYTF. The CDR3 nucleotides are TGTGCCAGCAGCACCGGGACAGGCGGGTATGGCTACACCTTC.

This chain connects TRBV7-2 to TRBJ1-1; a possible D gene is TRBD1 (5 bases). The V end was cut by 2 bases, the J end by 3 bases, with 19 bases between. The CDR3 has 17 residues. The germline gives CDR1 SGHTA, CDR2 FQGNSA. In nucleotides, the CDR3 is TGTGCCAGCAGCTTATTACCCGGGGGGGGAAGATACACTGAAGCTTTCTTT. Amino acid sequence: CASSLLPGGGRYTEAFF.